Shown below are 28 T cell receptor beta chains from a single sample sequenced in a study of blood T cell repertoires in COVID-19. The table came from immunoSEQ multiplex PCR; TCRdb's copy has only in-frame clones and leaves some out. The sample contains roughly 81,000 clones, about 87% of which appear only once. The material sequenced was peripheral blood. These receptors all stem from a man between 35 and 55 years old with acute or convalescent COVID-19.

The genes are TRBV12-3 or TRBV12-4 and TRBJ2-1; tentative D call: TRBD1 (6 bases). The CDR3 covers 13 residues. V was shortened by 5 bases and J by 9 bases, with 14 bases between the two germline ends. The CDR3 is CASSQTGQTEQFF. In nucleotides, the CDR3 is TGTGCCAGCAGTCAGACAGGACAAACTGAGCAGTTCTTC.

V and J are TRBV30 and TRBJ1-4, with 11 bases aligning to TRBD1. Germline trimming cut 4 bases from V and 9 bases from J; bases unmatched to any gene: 4. The CDR3 has 13 amino acids. Germline-derived CDR1 and CDR2 are GTSNPN and SVGIG (reference sequence). The CDR3 nucleotides are TGTGCCTGGATCGGGACAGGGGGGCAAAAACTGTTTTTT. Translating gives CAWIGTGGQKLFF. Combining the CDR3 with reference TRBV30 and TRBJ1-4 gives the whole variable domain SQTIHQWPATLVQPVGSPLSLECTVEGTSNPNLYWYRQAAGRGLQLLFYSVGIGQISSEVPQNLSASRPQDRQFILSSKKLLLSDSGFYLCAWIGTGGQKLFFGSGTQLSVL.

The chain is built from TRBV18 and TRBJ2-3; possibly TRBD1 for D (6 bases). Trimming left V 4 bases short and J 4 bases short, with 12 bases between. CDR1 and CDR2 from the germline V gene are KGHSH and LQKENI. The CDR3 has 14 residues. The CDR3 DNA reads TGTGCCAGCTCACAACAGGGTTCACCAGATACGCAGTATTTT. Translation gives CASSQQGSPDTQYF.

The chain couples TRBV21-1 to TRBJ2-5; the table calls TRBD2, which could not be checked here. TRBV21-1 is a known pseudogene. The CDR3 sequence is 15 residues long. CDR3 amino acids: CASSKVREGSETQYF. CDR3 in DNA: TGTGCCAGCAGCAAAGTAAGGGAGGGGTCGGAGACCCAGTACTTC.

J is TRBJ2-7 and V is TRBV9, with D tentatively TRBD2 (6 bases). The V end lost 0 bases, the J end lost 5 bases, and 12 bases lay between the germline ends. Germline assignment: CDR1 SGDLS and CDR2 YYNGEE. This CDR3 contains 14 residues. The DNA for the CDR3 is TGTGCCAGCAGCGTAGACGGGGGTGTCGACGAGCAGTACTTC. It is translated as CASSVDGGVDEQYF.

The genes are TRBV19 and TRBJ1-2; D is unresolved. The CDR3 is 12 residues long. The germline CDR1 and CDR2 sequences are LNHDA and SQIVND (reference sequence). V lost 3 bases and J 8 bases, leaving 10 bases between the germline ends. CDR3 nucleotides: TGTGCCAGTAGTATCGCGACGGGGGGCTACACCTTC. It specifies CASSIATGGYTF.

The V gene is TRBV7-2, the J gene TRBJ1-3; D is uncertain. CDR3 length: 13 residues. The germline V gene encodes CDR1 SGHTA and CDR2 FQGNSA. The V end lost 5 bases, the J end lost 0 bases, and 5 bases lay between the germline ends. The CDR3 is CASSQISGNTIYF. CDR3 nucleotides: TGTGCCAGCAGCCAGATCTCTGGAAACACCATATATTTT.

The V gene is TRBV4-1, the J gene TRBJ2-1; a possible D gene is TRBD1 (6 bases). V was shortened by 3 bases and J by 8 bases, with 14 bases between the two germline ends. Germline-derived CDR1 and CDR2 are MGHRA and YSYEKL. This CDR3 comprises 14 residues. CDR3 sequence: CASSQGNGGDEQFF. As DNA, the CDR3 is TGCGCCAGCAGCCAGGGTAATGGGGGCGATGAGCAGTTCTTC.

CDR3 sequence reads: CAWGKEGALGETQYF. CDR3 nucleotide sequence: TGTGCCTGGGGAAAGGAGGGGGCGCTGGGTGAGACCCAGTACTTC. The chain links TRBV30 to TRBJ2-5; a possible D gene is TRBD1 (7 bases). CDR1 and CDR2 from the germline V gene are GTSNPN and SVGIG (reference sequence). The CDR3 extends over 15 amino acids. Trimming stripped 5 bases from V and 5 bases from J, with 21 bases between.

In its sample, this clone was seen once. The V call is TRBV12-3 or TRBV12-4, the J call TRBJ1-5; no reliable D call. The CDR3 spans 13 residues. The germline V and J ends were trimmed by 2 bases and 6 bases, with 8 bases remaining between them. CDR3 region: CASSLMGTQPQHF. The CDR3 DNA sequence: TGTGCCAGCAGTTTAATGGGCACTCAGCCCCAGCATTTT.

The chain carries TRBV9 and TRBJ2-1; TRBD2 matches 7 bases. The length of the CDR3 is 17 residues. Germline V gene sequence: CDR1 SGDLS, CDR2 YYNGEE. Losses at the gene ends were 0 bases for V and 9 bases for J; bases not matched to a gene: 15. DNA for the CDR3: TGTGCCAGCAGCGTAGCGGGGGGACTCAGTCTTTCGAGTGAGCAGTTCTTC. Translating it yields CASSVAGGLSLSSEQFF. Full variable domain (rest looked up from reference TRBV9 and TRBJ2-1): DSGVTQTPKHLITATGQRVTLRCSPRSGDLSVYWYQQSLDQGLQFLIQYYNGEERAKGNILERFSAQQFPDLHSELNLSSLELGDSALYFCASSVAGGLSLSSEQFFGPGTRLTVL.

The CDR3 is CSVTTDRGSGEAFF. CDR3 DNA: TGCAGCGTAACGACGGACAGGGGCTCTGGTGAAGCTTTCTTT. The chain combines TRBV29-1 with TRBJ1-1, with 9 bases lining up with TRBD1. The CDR3 runs 14 residues. Germline-derived CDR1 and CDR2 are SQVTM and ANQGSEA. V dropped 6 bases and J dropped 7; count of bases not matched to a gene: 12. The full variable domain, with the rest looked up from reference TRBV29-1 and TRBJ1-1, is SAVISQKPSRDICQRGTSLTIQCQVDSQVTMMFWYRQQPGQSLTLIATANQGSEATYESGFVIDKFPISRPNLTFSTLTVSNMSPEDSSIYLCSVTTDRGSGEAFFGQGTRLTVV.

The V and J genes are TRBV5-1 and TRBJ2-1, with TRBD1 matching 9 bases. The CDR3 loop spans 16 amino acids. With V trimmed by 0 bases and J by 8 bases, 9 bases remained unmatched. Germline CDR1 reads SGHRS; CDR2 reads YFSETQ. CDR3: CASSLGPGQGWDEQFF. For the CDR3, the DNA is TGCGCCAGCAGCTTGGGACCGGGACAGGGCTGGGATGAGCAGTTCTTC.

This clone appeared a single time. The chain uses TRBV6-2 or TRBV6-3 and TRBJ2-5; the match to TRBD2 covers 10 bases. CDR1 is MNHEY, CDR2 SVGEGT, per germline. This CDR3 is 15 amino acids long. The junction had 7 bases not matched to a gene; V was cut back by 6 bases and J by 3 bases. Here the CDR3 DNA reads TGTGCCAGCAGCCTTGGGGGACTAGCGAAAGAGACCCAGTACTTC. It yields the protein CASSLGGLAKETQYF.

The gene calls are TRBV7-8 and TRBJ2-7; D might be TRBD2 (5 bases). V was clipped by 1 base and J by 4 bases, with 11 bases between them. Germline V gives CDR1 SGHVS, CDR2 FQNEAQ. The CDR3 runs to 14 residues. CDR3 loop: CASSLVQEDYEQYF. CDR3 nucleotides: TGTGCCAGCAGCTTAGTGCAGGAGGATTACGAGCAGTACTTC.

The chain uses TRBV10-2 and TRBJ1-1; no definite D call. In germline, CDR1 is WSHSY, CDR2 SAAADI. V was shortened by 4 bases and J by 5 bases, with 11 bases between the two germline ends. There are 13 residues in the CDR3. CDR3 coding DNA: TGCGCCAGCAGTGTGATGGCGGGTACTGAAGCTTTCTTT. Protein: CASSVMAGTEAFF.

The chain couples TRBV11-2 to TRBJ2-1; D not certain. Germline V gene sequence: CDR1 SGHAT, CDR2 FQNNGV. The V end was cut by 6 bases, the J end by 3 bases, with 9 bases between. The CDR3 has 13 amino acids. This CDR3 reads CASSFDIYNEQFF. The DNA for the CDR3 is TGTGCCAGCAGTTTCGACATCTACAATGAGCAGTTCTTC.

This chain uses TRBV19 with TRBJ2-1; 9 bases map to TRBD2. The germline V gene encodes CDR1 LNHDA and CDR2 SQIVND (reference sequence). J lost 9 bases, V lost 4 bases, and 7 bases had no gene match. This CDR3 is built from 14 residues. The CDR3 protein is CASSKTRTSVEQFF. The CDR3 DNA reads TGTGCCAGTAGTAAAACCCGGACTAGCGTTGAGCAGTTCTTC.

The chain links TRBV2 to TRBJ1-1; 10 bases are shared with TRBD1. The germline CDR1 and CDR2 sequences are SNHLY and FYNNEI. The V gene end was trimmed by 6 bases and the J gene end by 1 base; junction bases not matched to a gene: 2. The CDR3 covers 14 residues. The DNA of the CDR3 is TGTGCCAGCAGGGGGGACAGGGGGAACACTGAAGCTTTCTTT. Its translation: CASRGDRGNTEAFF.

The CDR3 loop is CASSPWGGPMNTEAFF. The CDR3 bases are TGTGCCAGCAGTCCCTGGGGGGGGCCCATGAACACTGAAGCTTTCTTT. The chain recombines TRBV3-1 (or the pseudogene TRBV3-2) with TRBJ1-1; TRBD1 might be the D (6 bases). Trimming left V 6 bases short and J 0 bases short, with 17 bases between. The CDR3 has 16 residues. Germline V CDR1 and CDR2: LGHDT, YNNKEL (reference sequence).

This clone was detected only once. DNA of the CDR3: TGTGCCAGCACCCAGGACAGGGGGCATGGAAACACCATATATTTT. This sequence encodes CASTQDRGHGNTIYF. The V call is TRBV11-2, the J call TRBJ1-3; TRBD1 matches at 11 bases. Germline-derived CDR1 and CDR2 are SGHAT and FQNNGV. The CDR3 loop spans 15 amino acids. With 7 bases clipped from V and 3 bases from J, the junction kept 5 bases outside the gene matches.

This clone was seen only once. The chain uses TRBV7-6 and TRBJ1-1; 12 nucleotides align to TRBD1. The germline CDR1 and CDR2 sequences are SGHVS and FNYEAQ. This CDR3 has 13 residues. Trimming cost V 2 bases and J 10 bases; bases outside gene matches: 2. As DNA, the CDR3 is TGTGCCAGCAGCTTACGGGACAGGGGGCGAGCTTTCTTT. As protein: CASSLRDRGRAFF.

In DNA, the CDR3 is TGTGCCAGCAGCTCCCTATACGGGGAGAGGGAGACCCAGTACTTC. It encodes CASSSLYGERETQYF. The chain is built from TRBV11-3 and TRBJ2-5; tentative D call: TRBD2 (5 bases). CDR1 is SGHNT and CDR2 is YENEEA in the germline V gene. The V and J ends lost 4 bases and 5 bases respectively, with 17 bases between them. The CDR3 is 15 residues long.

This clone was observed a few times. The chain couples TRBV11-1 to TRBJ1-1, with unresolved D. The germline CDR1 and CDR2 sequences are SGHAT and FQDESV (reference sequence). CDR3 length: 13 amino acids. Trimming removed 1 base at V and 1 base at J, with 4 bases between. The CDR3 nucleotides read TGTGCCAGCAGCTTAGGAGGGAACACTGAAGCTTTCTTT. Its translation: CASSLGGNTEAFF.

The chain links TRBV5-1 to TRBJ2-5; 9 positions agree with TRBD1. CDR3 length: 15 residues. V gave up 1 base and J gave up 4 bases; unmatched junction bases: 5. Germline V gene lookup returns CDR1 SGHRS and CDR2 YFSETQ. CDR3: CASSLPTGGRETQYF. The CDR3 DNA follows: TGCGCCAGCAGCTTGCCGACAGGGGGTCGAGAGACCCAGTACTTC.

The chain combines TRBV2 with TRBJ1-4; D is possibly TRBD1 (6 bases). Germline CDR1 is SNHLY and CDR2 is FYNNEI. This CDR3 contains 16 residues. Trimming removed 0 bases at V and 8 bases at J, with 16 bases between. The CDR3 loop is CASSEAPDSWEEKLFF. The CDR3, as DNA: TGTGCCAGCAGTGAAGCGCCGGACAGCTGGGAGGAAAAACTGTTTTTT.

The chain is built from TRBV21-1 and TRBJ2-7; the table's D call, TRBD1, was not checked against the DNA. TRBV21-1 is listed as a pseudogene. The CDR3 has 19 residues. The CDR3 bases are TGTGCCAGCAGCAAAGAGGGACCGGGACAGGGGGAGGGTTCCTACGAGCAGTACTTC. This sequence encodes CASSKEGPGQGEGSYEQYF.

V gene TRBV11-3 combines with J gene TRBJ2-1; no reliable D call. The length of the CDR3 is 15 residues. Trimming left V 1 base short and J 0 bases short, with 7 bases between. In germline, CDR1 is SGHNT, CDR2 YENEEA. The CDR3 is CASSLASSSYNEQFF. CDR3 DNA sequence: TGTGCCAGCAGCTTAGCCTCTAGCTCCTACAATGAGCAGTTCTTC.